Listed below are T cell receptor beta chains from one sample, sequenced in a study of blood T cell repertoires in COVID-19. Measured with immunoSEQ multiplex PCR; TCRdb has only the in-frame clones, and not every one. The table shows about 110,000 clones, with over 70% occurring only once. Material: peripheral blood. These receptors all stem from a human donor with acute or convalescent COVID-19. The donor label of this sample is uncertain. The conserved cysteine and the conserved F or W are not part of the CDR3 here. The D gene is left open where the match is weak.

V,D,CDR3
TRBV6-4,TRBD2,ASVRSSGGAEDTQY
TRBV2,TRBD2,ARSGGGGPTDTQY
TRBV6-5,.,ATGGIVGTGELF
TRBV7-9,TRBD2,ASSPSGAQYNEQF
TRBV5-1,.,ASSLQGHLYEQY
TRBV5-1,.,ASSSLVNTEAF
TRBV30,.,AWSGGPRAGELF
TRBV20-1,.,SAPGNTEAF
TRBV7-9,.,ASSLVEEGYT
TRBV7-2,.,ASSFSQNGQPQH
TRBV10-3,.,AISESPGVRGYT
TRBV19,TRBD1,ASSKEDRAPNYGYT
TRBV5-1,TRBD2,ASRPEVGLAGGRSYNEQF
TRBV6-5,TRBD1,ASRQGRNYGYT
TRBV6-1,TRBD1,ASSEPGQIYGYT
TRBV19,.,ASSLSSVSGNTIY
TRBV7-8,.,ASSLALGEGLNSPLH
TRBV29-1,TRBD1,SVLTGTGNTDTQY
TRBV19,TRBD2,ASSIGGGKNIQY
TRBV2,.,ASSGRAGNGYT
TRBV1,.,TSSQAWTGRGNGYT